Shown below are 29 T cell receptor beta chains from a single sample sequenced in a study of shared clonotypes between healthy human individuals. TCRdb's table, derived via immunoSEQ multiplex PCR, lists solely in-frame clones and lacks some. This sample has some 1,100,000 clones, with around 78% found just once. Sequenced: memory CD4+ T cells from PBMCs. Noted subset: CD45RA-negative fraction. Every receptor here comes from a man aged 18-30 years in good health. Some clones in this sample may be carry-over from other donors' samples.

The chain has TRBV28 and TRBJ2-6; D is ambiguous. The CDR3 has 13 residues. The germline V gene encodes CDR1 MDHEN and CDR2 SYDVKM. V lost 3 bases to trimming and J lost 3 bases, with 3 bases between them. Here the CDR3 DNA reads TGTGCCAGCAGTTTGTTTGGGGCCAACGTCCTGACTTTC. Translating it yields CASSLFGANVLTF.

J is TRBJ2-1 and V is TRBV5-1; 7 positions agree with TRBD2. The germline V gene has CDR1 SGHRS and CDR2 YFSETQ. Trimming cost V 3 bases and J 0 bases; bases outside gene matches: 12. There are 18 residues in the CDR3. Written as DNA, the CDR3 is TGCGCCAGCAGCTCTACCCTCTCTAGCGGAGGCTCCTACAATGAGCAGTTCTTC. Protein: CASSSTLSSGGSYNEQFF. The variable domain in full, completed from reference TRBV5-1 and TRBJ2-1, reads KAGVTQTPRYLIKTRGQQVTLSCSPISGHRSVSWYQQTPGQGLQFLFEYFSETQRNKGNFPGRFSGRQFSNSRSEMNVSTLELGDSALYLCASSSTLSSGGSYNEQFFGPGTRLTVL.

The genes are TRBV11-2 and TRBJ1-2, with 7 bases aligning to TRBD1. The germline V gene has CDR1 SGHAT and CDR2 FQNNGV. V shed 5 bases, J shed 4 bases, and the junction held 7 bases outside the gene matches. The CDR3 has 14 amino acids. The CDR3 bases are TGTGCCAGCAGCCAGCTGGGACAGTCCTATGGCTACACCTTC. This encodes CASSQLGQSYGYTF. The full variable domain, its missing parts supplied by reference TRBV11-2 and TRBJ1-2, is EAGVAQSPRYKIIEKRQSVAFWCNPISGHATLYWYQQILGQGPKLLIQFQNNGVVDDSQLPKDRFSAERLKGVDSTLKIQPAKLEDSAVYLCASSQLGQSYGYTFGSGTRLTVV.

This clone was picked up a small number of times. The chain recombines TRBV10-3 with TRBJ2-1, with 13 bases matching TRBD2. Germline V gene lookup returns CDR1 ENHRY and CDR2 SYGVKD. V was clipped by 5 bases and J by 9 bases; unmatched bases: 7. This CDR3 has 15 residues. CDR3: CAISPGTSGIVEQFF. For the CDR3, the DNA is TGTGCCATCAGTCCCGGGACTAGCGGGATTGTTGAGCAGTTCTTC.

The CDR3 spells CASSPELLDEQFF. DNA of the CDR3: TGTGCCAGCTCACCAGAACTCCTCGATGAGCAGTTCTTC. This chain uses TRBV18 with TRBJ2-1; D remains unclear. Germline V gene lookup returns CDR1 KGHSH and CDR2 LQKENI. Trimming shortened V by 2 bases and J by 8 bases, and 10 bases separated the two germline ends. The CDR3 runs 13 residues.

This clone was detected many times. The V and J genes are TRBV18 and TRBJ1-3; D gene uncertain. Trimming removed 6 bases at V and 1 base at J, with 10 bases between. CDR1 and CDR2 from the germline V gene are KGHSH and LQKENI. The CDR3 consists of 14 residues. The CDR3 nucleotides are TGTGCCAGCTCTTCCTCAGGTTCTGGAAACACCATATATTTT. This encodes CASSSSGSGNTIYF.

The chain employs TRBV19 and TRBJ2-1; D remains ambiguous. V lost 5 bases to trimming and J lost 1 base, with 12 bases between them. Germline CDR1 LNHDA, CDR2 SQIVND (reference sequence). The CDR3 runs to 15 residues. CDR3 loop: CASSADGESYNEQFF. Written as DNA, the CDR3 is TGTGCCAGTAGTGCCGACGGTGAGTCCTACAATGAGCAGTTCTTC.

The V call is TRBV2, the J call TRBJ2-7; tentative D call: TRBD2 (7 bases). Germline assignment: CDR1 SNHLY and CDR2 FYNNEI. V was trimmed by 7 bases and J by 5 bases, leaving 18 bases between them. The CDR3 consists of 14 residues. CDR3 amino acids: CASTPWWEGDEQYF. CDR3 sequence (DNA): TGTGCCAGCACCCCGTGGTGGGAGGGGGACGAGCAGTACTTC.

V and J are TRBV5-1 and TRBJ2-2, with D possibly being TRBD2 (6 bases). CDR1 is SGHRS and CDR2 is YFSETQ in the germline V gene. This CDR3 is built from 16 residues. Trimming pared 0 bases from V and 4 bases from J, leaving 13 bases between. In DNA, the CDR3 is TGCGCCAGCAGCTTGGAGGGATACGGGGGCACCGGGGAGCTGTTTTTT. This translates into CASSLEGYGGTGELFF.

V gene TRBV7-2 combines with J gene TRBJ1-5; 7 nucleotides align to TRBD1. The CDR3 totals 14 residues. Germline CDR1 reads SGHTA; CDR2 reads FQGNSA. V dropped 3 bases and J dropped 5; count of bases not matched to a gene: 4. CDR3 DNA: TGTGCCAGCAGCTTTAGTACAGGGGATCAGCCCCAGCATTTT. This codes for CASSFSTGDQPQHF.

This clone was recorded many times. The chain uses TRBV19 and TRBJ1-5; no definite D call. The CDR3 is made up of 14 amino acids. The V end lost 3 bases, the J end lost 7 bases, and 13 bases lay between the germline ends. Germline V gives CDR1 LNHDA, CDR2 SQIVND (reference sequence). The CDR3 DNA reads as TGTGCCAGTAGTATGGTTGGGGTGGGGCAGCCCCAGCATTTT. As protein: CASSMVGVGQPQHF.

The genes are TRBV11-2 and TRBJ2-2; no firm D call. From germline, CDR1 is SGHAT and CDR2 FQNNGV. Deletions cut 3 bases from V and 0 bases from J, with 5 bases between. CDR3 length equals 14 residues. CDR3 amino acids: CASSFQTNTGELFF. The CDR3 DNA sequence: TGTGCCAGCAGCTTTCAGACGAACACCGGGGAGCTGTTTTTT.

This CDR3 reads CASSPLSGTYNEQFF. CDR3 DNA sequence: TGTGCCAGCAGCCCCCTAAGCGGTACCTACAATGAGCAGTTCTTC. The J gene is TRBJ2-1, the V gene TRBV14, with D maybe TRBD2 (5 bases). Germline V gene data show CDR1 as SGHDN and CDR2 as FVKESK. V was pared by 4 bases and J by 2 bases, with 12 bases between. This CDR3 has 15 amino acids.

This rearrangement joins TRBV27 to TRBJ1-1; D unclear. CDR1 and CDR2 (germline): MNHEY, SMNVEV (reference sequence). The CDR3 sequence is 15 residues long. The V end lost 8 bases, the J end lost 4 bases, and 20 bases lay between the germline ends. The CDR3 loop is CASRPSRGSGTEAFF. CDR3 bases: TGTGCCAGCCGCCCCTCACGCGGGTCAGGCACTGAAGCTTTCTTT.

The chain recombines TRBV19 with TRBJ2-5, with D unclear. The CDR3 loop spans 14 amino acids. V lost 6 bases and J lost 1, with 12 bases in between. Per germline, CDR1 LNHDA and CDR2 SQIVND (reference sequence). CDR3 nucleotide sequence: TGTGCCAGTAGGGTGGAGCCCACCCAAGAGACCCAGTACTTC. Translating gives CASRVEPTQETQYF.

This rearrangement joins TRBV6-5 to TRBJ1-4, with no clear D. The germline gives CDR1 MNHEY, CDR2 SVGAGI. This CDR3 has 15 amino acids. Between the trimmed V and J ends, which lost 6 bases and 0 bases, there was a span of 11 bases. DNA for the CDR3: TGTGCCAGCAGAAGGAGCCGGGCAACTAATGAAAAACTGTTTTTT. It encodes CASRRSRATNEKLFF.

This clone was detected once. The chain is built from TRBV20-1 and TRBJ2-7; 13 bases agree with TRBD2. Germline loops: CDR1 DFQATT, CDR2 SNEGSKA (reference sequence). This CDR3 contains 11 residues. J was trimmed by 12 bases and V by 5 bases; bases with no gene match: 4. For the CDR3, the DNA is TGCAGTGCTCGGACTAGCGGGAGTCTGTACTTC. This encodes CSARTSGSLYF.

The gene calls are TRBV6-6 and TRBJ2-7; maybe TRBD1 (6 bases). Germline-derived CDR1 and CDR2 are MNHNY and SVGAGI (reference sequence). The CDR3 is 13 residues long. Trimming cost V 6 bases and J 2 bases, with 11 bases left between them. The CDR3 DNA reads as TGTGCCAGCAGCACAGGGATCGCCTACGAGCAGTACTTC. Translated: CASSTGIAYEQYF.

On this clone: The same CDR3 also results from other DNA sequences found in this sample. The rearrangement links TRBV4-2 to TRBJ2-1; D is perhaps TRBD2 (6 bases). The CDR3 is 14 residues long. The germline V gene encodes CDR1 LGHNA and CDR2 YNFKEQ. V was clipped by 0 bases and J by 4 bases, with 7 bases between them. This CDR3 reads CASSQDGGYNEQFF. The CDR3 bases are TGTGCCAGCAGCCAAGATGGGGGGTACAATGAGCAGTTCTTC.

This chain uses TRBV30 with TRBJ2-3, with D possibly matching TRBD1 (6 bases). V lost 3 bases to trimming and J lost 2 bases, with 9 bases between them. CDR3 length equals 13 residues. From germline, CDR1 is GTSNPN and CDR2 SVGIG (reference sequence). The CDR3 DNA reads TGTGCCTGGAGCTACAGGGACACAGATACGCAGTATTTT. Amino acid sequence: CAWSYRDTDTQYF.

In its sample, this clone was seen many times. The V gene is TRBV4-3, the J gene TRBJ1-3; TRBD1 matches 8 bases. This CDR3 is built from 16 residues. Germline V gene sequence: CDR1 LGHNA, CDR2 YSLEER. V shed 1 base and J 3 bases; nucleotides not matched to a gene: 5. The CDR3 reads CASSQARTGFGNTIYF. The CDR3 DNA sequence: TGCGCCAGCAGCCAAGCAAGGACAGGGTTTGGAAACACCATATATTTT.

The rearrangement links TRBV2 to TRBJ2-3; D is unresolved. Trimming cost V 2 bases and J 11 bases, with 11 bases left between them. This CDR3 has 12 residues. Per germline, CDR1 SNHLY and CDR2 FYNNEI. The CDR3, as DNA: TGTGCCAGCAGTGAAACATGGCTAGGGCAGTATTTT. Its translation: CASSETWLGQYF.

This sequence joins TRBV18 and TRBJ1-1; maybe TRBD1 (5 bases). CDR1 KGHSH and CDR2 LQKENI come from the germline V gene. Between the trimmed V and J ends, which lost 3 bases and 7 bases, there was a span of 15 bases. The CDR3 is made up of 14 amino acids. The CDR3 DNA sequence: TGTGCCAGCTCACCGGGGGGGAGAAATAGTGAAGCTTTCTTT. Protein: CASSPGGRNSEAFF.

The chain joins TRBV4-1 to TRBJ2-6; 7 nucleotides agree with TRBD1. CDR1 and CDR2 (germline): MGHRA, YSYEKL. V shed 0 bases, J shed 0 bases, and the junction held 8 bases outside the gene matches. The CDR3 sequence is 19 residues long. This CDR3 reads CASSQELAGGHSGANVLTF. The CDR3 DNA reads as TGCGCCAGCAGCCAAGAACTGGCAGGGGGACACTCTGGGGCCAACGTCCTGACTTTC.

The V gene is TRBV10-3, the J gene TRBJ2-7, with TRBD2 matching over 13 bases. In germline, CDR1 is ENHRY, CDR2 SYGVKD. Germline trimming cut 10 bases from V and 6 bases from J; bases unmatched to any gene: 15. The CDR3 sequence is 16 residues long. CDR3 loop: CATGTSGRAGSPEQYF. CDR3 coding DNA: TGTGCCACGGGAACTAGCGGGAGGGCCGGGTCCCCCGAGCAGTACTTC.

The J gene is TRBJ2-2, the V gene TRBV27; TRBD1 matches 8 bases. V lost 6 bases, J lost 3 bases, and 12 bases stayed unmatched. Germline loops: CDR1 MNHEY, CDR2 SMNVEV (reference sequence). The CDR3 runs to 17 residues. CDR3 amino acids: CASSWRPGQVDTGELFF. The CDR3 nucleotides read TGTGCCAGCAGCTGGAGACCGGGACAGGTCGACACCGGGGAGCTGTTTTTT.

The chain's CDR3 is CASSLVSGLGEKLFF. CDR3 bases: TGTGCCAGCAGCTTAGTTTCAGGGCTAGGGGAAAAACTGTTTTTT. V and J are TRBV7-8 and TRBJ1-4; D perhaps matches TRBD1 (5 bases). The V gene's germline CDR1 is SGHVS and CDR2 FQNEAQ. V dropped 1 base and J dropped 8 bases, with 14 bases sitting between them. The CDR3 has 15 residues.

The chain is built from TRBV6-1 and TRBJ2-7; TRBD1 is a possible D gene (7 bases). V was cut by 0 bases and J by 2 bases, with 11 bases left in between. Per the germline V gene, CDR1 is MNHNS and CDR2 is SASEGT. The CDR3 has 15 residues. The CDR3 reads CASSEAPGGTYEQYF. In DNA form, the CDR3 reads TGTGCCAGCAGTGAAGCGCCAGGGGGGACCTACGAGCAGTACTTC.

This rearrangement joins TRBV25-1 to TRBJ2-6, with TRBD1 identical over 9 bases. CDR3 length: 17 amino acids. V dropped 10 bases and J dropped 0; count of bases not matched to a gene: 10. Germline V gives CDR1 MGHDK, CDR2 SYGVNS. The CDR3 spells CAKSRDRVYSGANVLTF. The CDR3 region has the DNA TGTGCCAAGTCCAGGGACAGGGTTTACTCTGGGGCCAACGTCCTGACTTTC.